This TCR beta chain was found in a study of blood T cell repertoires in COVID-19. Study context: Sites in the United States, Italy and Spain provided acute and convalescent COVID-19 samples. The cDNA or gDNA used as material had been derived from T cells, B-cell-depleted T cells, or PBMCs.

In the source study's methods: It was from reference gene primer amplification that nucleated cell counts were estimated. Produced via immunoSEQ multiplex PCR; TCRdb's table is partial and in-frame only. V, J and clone size are those of that table, while D and trimming were read from the DNA. The sample gives about 160,000 clones, around 74% of which show up once; 2.5% to 3.5% is in the top ten. V was shortened by 5 bases and J by 8 bases, with 14 bases between the two germline ends. Looked up from germline, CDR1 is SGHKS and CDR2 is YYEKEE (reference sequence). This CDR3 region has 13 residues. This clone was observed a single time.

This TCR came from a man in his 70s with acute or convalescent COVID-19. This chain uses TRBV5-5 with TRBJ2-1, with a tentative D call TRBD1 (6 bases). Sequenced input: peripheral blood. CDR3 bases: TGTGCCAGCAGTCAACAGGGTTTCCATGAGCAGTTCTTC. Protein: CASSQQGFHEQFF.